The sequence of this T cell receptor beta chain was determined in a study of metastatic and nonmetastatic thyroid tumors. Patients had received no treatment of any kind before thyroid surgery. This clone showed up just a few times. TCRdb reprocessed the PCR reads via MiXCR. The sample contains tens of thousands of clones, about an eighth of which appear only once. The CDR3 consists of 14 residues. Germline V gene lookup returns CDR1 MNHNS and CDR2 SASEGT. V lost 3 bases and J lost 4, with 13 bases in between. The receptor was derived from a female donor with papillary thyroid cancer or a benign thyroid nodule (not recorded which). Some clones in this sample may be carry-over from other donors' samples. The rearrangement joins TRBV6-1 to TRBJ2-7; D not resolved. Sequences were obtained from blood. This CDR3 is CASSDVHSLYEQYF. CDR3 nucleotides: TGTGCCAGCAGTGATGTTCATAGCTTATACGAGCAGTACTTC.